Following are 29 T cell receptor beta chains from one sample sequenced in a study of blood T cells in healthy people across ages. For the second PCR, which ran for roughly 6 to 11 cycles, a sample-barcoded 5' primer and a J-beta primer mix were used. Via MiXCR, TCRdb re-called the 5' RACE reads, giving one row per CDR3 protein. The table includes roughly 830,000 distinct CDR3 sequences, 55% to 65% detected once. The sample was blood. The receptors were gathered from a man younger than 45 in good health.

This clonotype appeared once. The chain couples TRBV21-1 to TRBJ1-6; TRBD1, the table's D call, lacks a check against the DNA. TRBV21-1 is a listed pseudogene. The CDR3 totals 16 residues. Here the CDR3 reads CALKVGGPGYNSPLHF. CDR3 bases: TGTGCCCTCAAGGTTGGGGGGCCAGGGTATAATTCACCCCTCCACTTT.

The gene calls are TRBV7-2 and TRBJ2-5; D unresolved. Trimming shortened V by 2 bases and J by 4 bases, and 14 bases separated the two germline ends. The germline CDR1 and CDR2 sequences are SGHTA and FQGNSA. The CDR3 consists of 15 residues. CDR3 sequence: CASSLSGQTAETQYF. CDR3 nucleotide sequence: TGTGCCAGCAGCTTATCTGGCCAGACGGCAGAGACCCAGTACTTC.

This clonotype has just a few counts. The rearrangement joins TRBV15 to TRBJ2-3; D unresolved. The CDR3 is made up of 12 amino acids. Between the trimmed V and J ends, which lost 0 bases and 7 bases, there was a span of 5 bases. The germline gives CDR1 LNHNV, CDR2 YYDKDF (reference sequence). For the CDR3, the DNA is TGTGCCACCAGCAGAGACCCCTATACGCAGTATTTT. Its translation is CATSRDPYTQYF.

The V and J genes are TRBV7-2 and TRBJ2-7; a weak D match, TRBD1 (6 bases). V was clipped by 3 bases and J by 3 bases, with 12 bases between them. The germline CDR1 and CDR2 sequences are SGHTA and FQGNSA. The CDR3 has 14 residues. CDR3 loop: CASSLDSRYYEQYF. The CDR3 bases are TGTGCCAGCAGCTTGGACAGCCGTTACTACGAGCAGTACTTC.

This chain connects TRBV7-3 to TRBJ2-7; tentatively, D is TRBD1 (6 bases). The germline V gene has CDR1 SGHTA and CDR2 FQGTGA. CDR3 length equals 14 residues. The V gene lost 5 bases and the J gene lost 6 bases, with 17 bases spanning the gap. CDR3 residues: CASSLTGIGGEQYF. The CDR3 nucleotides read TGTGCCAGCAGCCTCACAGGGATAGGAGGCGAGCAGTACTTC.

This clonotype showed up just a few times. The rearrangement links TRBV24-1 to TRBJ2-1, with 9 bases matching TRBD1. V shed 3 bases, J shed 8 bases, and the junction held 7 bases outside the gene matches. The CDR3 has 15 residues. From germline, CDR1 is KGHDR and CDR2 SFDVKD. This CDR3 is CATSDTGTGPDEQFF. CDR3 coding DNA: TGTGCCACCAGTGATACCGGGACAGGGCCAGATGAGCAGTTCTTC.

J is TRBJ2-5 and V is TRBV10-3; 8 positions match TRBD2. Germline-derived CDR1 and CDR2 are ENHRY and SYGVKD. V lost 0 bases, J lost 3 bases, and 6 bases stayed unmatched. This CDR3 has 16 residues. The CDR3 loop is CAISESRTSPEETQYF. Written as DNA, the CDR3 is TGTGCCATCAGTGAGTCTCGGACTAGCCCCGAAGAGACCCAGTACTTC.

The chain links TRBV28 to TRBJ2-6; possibly TRBD2 for D (5 bases). Germline V lookup: CDR1 MDHEN, CDR2 SYDVKM. The CDR3 is 15 amino acids. Between the trimmed V and J ends, which lost 5 bases and 6 bases, there was a span of 14 bases. CDR3 amino acids: CASSVPGRAANVLTF. CDR3 in DNA: TGTGCCAGCAGTGTCCCGGGAAGAGCGGCCAACGTCCTGACTTTC.

The J gene is TRBJ2-4, the V gene TRBV10-3, with TRBD1 as a possible D gene (6 bases). Near its end, the DNA agrees better with TRBJ2-7, so the J call may be wrong. Germline V gene lookup returns CDR1 ENHRY and CDR2 SYGVKD. The CDR3 sequence is 16 residues long. The CDR3 region is CAISESMGTGFYEQYF. DNA for the CDR3: TGTGCCATCAGTGAGTCCATGGGTACAGGGTTCTACGAGCAGTACTTC.

This clonotype was counted between two and nine times. The chain links TRBV12-3 or TRBV12-4 to TRBJ2-5, with 7 bases that match TRBD1. This CDR3 has 14 amino acids. J gave up 4 bases and V 5 bases, and 7 bases lay outside the gene matches. The CDR3 is CASSRRQGRETQYF. The CDR3 bases are TGTGCCAGCAGTCGAAGACAGGGTCGAGAGACCCAGTACTTC.

The chain combines TRBV25-1 with TRBJ2-1, with D perhaps TRBD1 (7 bases). V was trimmed by 4 bases and J by 7 bases, leaving 14 bases between them. Germline CDR1 and CDR2: MGHDK and SYGVNS. The CDR3 has 14 residues. CDR3: CASSAWTGGNEQFF. CDR3 nucleotides: TGTGCCAGCAGTGCATGGACAGGAGGGAATGAGCAGTTCTTC.

This clonotype has a single count. J is TRBJ1-4 and V is TRBV27; D unclear. The CDR3 is 13 amino acids. With 8 bases removed from V and 4 bases from J, the gap between germline ends came to 11 bases. From germline, CDR1 is MNHEY and CDR2 SMNVEV (reference sequence). The CDR3 coding sequence is TGTGCCAGCGGTAGGGCCTATAATGAAAAACTGTTTTTT. Its protein product is CASGRAYNEKLFF.

This chain connects TRBV29-1 to TRBJ1-2; D gene uncertain. The CDR3 has 11 amino acids. Germline V lookup: CDR1 SQVTM, CDR2 ANQGSEA. V was cut by 3 bases and J by 4 bases, with 6 bases left in between. DNA of the CDR3: TGCAGCGTTGATACTACCTATGGCTACACCTTC. Protein sequence: CSVDTTYGYTF.

With regard to this clonotype: Possible read error: a much larger clone is one base away. The V call is TRBV15, the J call TRBJ2-6; 7 nucleotides align to TRBD1. The CDR3 has 17 residues. Germline assignment: CDR1 LNHNV and CDR2 YYDKDF (reference sequence). CDR3 nucleotide sequence: TGTGCCACCAGCAGACCGACAGGGTATGCTGGGGCCAGCGTCCTGACTTTC. It specifies CATSRPTGYAGASVLTF.

The sample holds one count of this clonotype. The chain is built from TRBV19 and TRBJ2-4; 7 nucleotides match TRBD1. The J call may be mistaken, given a closer DNA end match to TRBJ2-7. CDR3 length equals 14 residues. Germline lookup yields CDR1 LNHDA and CDR2 SQIVND (reference sequence). This chain's CDR3 is CASSPWTSGGEQYF. The CDR3 coding sequence is TGTGCCAGTAGTCCTTGGACATCAGGGGGCGAGCAGTACTTC.

In this sample, this clonotype turned up many times. The chain carries TRBV12-3 or TRBV12-4 and TRBJ2-1; the D gene is possibly TRBD2 (5 bases). Trimming cost V 5 bases and J 0 bases, with 17 bases left between them. The CDR3 extends over 17 amino acids. This CDR3 reads CASSRLSTGSSYNEQFF. The CDR3 DNA sequence: TGTGCCAGCAGTCGTCTTTCAACGGGGAGCTCCTACAATGAGCAGTTCTTC.

This clonotype occurred once. The rearrangement joins TRBV30 to TRBJ2-3; D may be TRBD1 (5 bases). The CDR3 spans 15 residues. CDR1 and CDR2 (germline): GTSNPN, SVGIG (reference sequence). V lost 7 bases to trimming and J lost 4 bases, with 21 bases between them. The CDR3 region is CASSPPGAFSDTQYF. CDR3 nucleotides: TGTGCCTCCTCACCTCCTGGGGCATTTTCAGATACGCAGTATTTT.

The table lists this clonotype with a few counts. The rearrangement links TRBV20-1 to TRBJ1-2, with a tentative D call TRBD1 (5 bases). Trimming removed 6 bases from V and 4 bases from J, with 15 bases in between. The germline gives CDR1 DFQATT, CDR2 SNEGSKA (reference sequence). This CDR3 region has 13 residues. This chain's CDR3 is CSANPGGSYGYTF. CDR3 DNA: TGCAGTGCAAATCCGGGGGGGAGCTATGGCTACACCTTC.

This rearrangement joins TRBV30 to TRBJ2-3; possibly TRBD2 for D (6 bases). This CDR3 contains 16 residues. Trimming left V 0 bases short and J 1 base short, with 14 bases between. Looked up from germline, CDR1 is GTSNPN and CDR2 is SVGIG (reference sequence). The chain's CDR3 is CAWSVEGRGGTDTQYF. CDR3 coding DNA: TGTGCCTGGAGTGTGGAGGGGCGAGGAGGCACAGATACGCAGTATTTT.

This clonotype has a count of ten or more. A read error may account for a junction end that differs from germline. The chain has TRBV5-1 and TRBJ2-1; D gene ambiguous. Germline assignment: CDR1 SGHRS and CDR2 YFSETQ. The CDR3 runs 13 residues. CDR3 region: CASSLDGYNEQFF. The CDR3 region has the DNA TGTGCCAGCAGCTTAGACGGGTACAATGAGCAGTTCTTC.

This clonotype occurred a few times. This chain uses TRBV5-6 with TRBJ1-5; possible D gene TRBD1, 5 bases. CDR1 and CDR2 from the germline V gene are SGHDT and YYEEEE. Deletions cut 0 bases from V and 4 bases from J, with 14 bases between. CDR3 length: 16 amino acids. CDR3: CASSLAGILGNQPQHF. The CDR3 nucleotides are TGTGCCAGCAGCTTGGCAGGGATTCTAGGTAATCAGCCCCAGCATTTT.

This clonotype came up many times. This chain uses TRBV3-1 with TRBJ2-4; possibly TRBD1 for D (7 bases). The CDR3 is 13 amino acids. In germline, CDR1 is LGHDT, CDR2 YNNKEL (reference sequence). V was shortened by 7 bases and J by 9 bases, with 16 bases between the two germline ends. CDR3 coding DNA: TGTGCCAGCATGTTTCAGGGGGGAAGCATTCAGTACTTC. This encodes CASMFQGGSIQYF.

The CDR3 DNA reads as TGTGCCAGCAGCCAAGTAGCGGGGGCCTCCTACAATGAGCAGTTCTTC. Translating it yields CASSQVAGASYNEQFF. The rearrangement uses TRBV7-3 and TRBJ2-1; 9 bases align to TRBD2. Germline lookup yields CDR1 SGHTA and CDR2 FQGTGA. The CDR3 has 16 amino acids. The V gene end was trimmed by 5 bases and the J gene end by 0 bases; junction bases not matched to a gene: 5.

CDR3 nucleotides: TGTGCCAGCTCACCACCGGGCCCCCTGTCCTACGAGCAGTACTTC. Its translation is CASSPPGPLSYEQYF. This chain uses TRBV18 with TRBJ2-7; D uncertain. The CDR3 totals 15 residues. Trimming removed 0 bases at V and 1 base at J, with 10 bases between. Germline CDR1 reads KGHSH; CDR2 reads LQKENI.

The CDR3 bases are TGTGCCAGCAGTTTCCGGGAAGGGGACACTGAAGCTTTCTTT. This sequence encodes CASSFREGDTEAFF. This chain uses TRBV12-3 or TRBV12-4 with TRBJ1-1, with D possibly being TRBD1 (5 bases). The CDR3 extends over 14 amino acids. The V and J ends lost 3 bases and 3 bases respectively, with 11 bases between them.

V gene TRBV18 combines with J gene TRBJ2-7, with D tentatively TRBD1 (7 bases). The CDR3 spans 13 residues. Germline CDR1 is KGHSH and CDR2 is LQKENI. Trimming took off 4 bases at V and 6 bases at J, with 13 bases between the two ends. The CDR3 protein is CASSRLDRAEQYF. CDR3 coding DNA: TGTGCCAGCTCACGACTAGACAGGGCCGAGCAGTACTTC.

The rearrangement links TRBV28 to TRBJ2-7; 7 positions agree with TRBD1. V shed 3 bases, J shed 0 bases, and the junction held 8 bases outside the gene matches. Per the germline V gene, CDR1 is MDHEN and CDR2 is SYDVKM. The CDR3 is made up of 16 amino acids. As DNA, the CDR3 is TGTGCCAGCAGTTTCCCCCGCAGGGGGAGCTCCTACGAGCAGTACTTC. Amino acids: CASSFPRRGSSYEQYF.

The chain links TRBV27 to TRBJ1-2; 7 nucleotides line up with TRBD1. Losses at the gene ends were 5 bases for V and 8 bases for J; bases not matched to a gene: 11. CDR1 MNHEY and CDR2 SMNVEV come from the germline V gene (reference sequence). This CDR3 is 14 amino acids long. In DNA form, the CDR3 reads TGTGCCAGCAGTCTTTACCTCGGGACAGAAGGCTACACCTTC. Translation: CASSLYLGTEGYTF.

The genes are TRBV3-1 and TRBJ2-1; the D call may be TRBD1 or TRBD2 (6 bases each). CDR3 length equals 16 residues. Per germline, CDR1 LGHDT and CDR2 YNNKEL (reference sequence). V was clipped by 1 base and J by 5 bases, with 15 bases between them. The CDR3 DNA reads as TGTGCCAGCAGCCAAGTCGGGGGCCTGGAGGACAATGAGCAGTTCTTC. Translating it yields CASSQVGGLEDNEQFF.